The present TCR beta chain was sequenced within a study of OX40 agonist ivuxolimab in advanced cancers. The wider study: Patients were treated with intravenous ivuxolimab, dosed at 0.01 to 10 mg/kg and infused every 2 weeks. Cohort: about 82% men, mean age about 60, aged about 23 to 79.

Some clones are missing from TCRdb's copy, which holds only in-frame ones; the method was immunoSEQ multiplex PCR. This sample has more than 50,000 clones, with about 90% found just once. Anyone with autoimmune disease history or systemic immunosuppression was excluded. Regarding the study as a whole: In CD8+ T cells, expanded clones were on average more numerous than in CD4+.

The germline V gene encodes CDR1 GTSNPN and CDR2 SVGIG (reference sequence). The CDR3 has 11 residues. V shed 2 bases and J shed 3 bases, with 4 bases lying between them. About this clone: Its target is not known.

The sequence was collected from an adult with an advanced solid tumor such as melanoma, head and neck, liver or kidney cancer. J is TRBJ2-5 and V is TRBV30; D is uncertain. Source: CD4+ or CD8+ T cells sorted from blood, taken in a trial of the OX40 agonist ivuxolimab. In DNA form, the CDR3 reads TGTGCCTGGAGTACGGAAGAGACCCAGTACTTC. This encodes CAWSTEETQYF.